This T cell receptor beta chain appears in the sequencing data of a study of T cell repertoires in cytomegalovirus infection. About the study: Recently described HLA-C-restricted plus well-studied HLA-B-restricted CMV epitopes were used. CMV infection plus the matching HLA type was flagged by public TCR beta signatures.

TCRdb fed the reads into MiXCR, producing one record per CDR3 protein. The sample yields around 71,000 distinct CDR3 sequences, around 20% seen once. In regard to this clonotype: Its matching antigen is unknown.

With 5 bases removed from V and 2 bases from J, the gap between germline ends came to 8 bases. CDR3 length: 13 amino acids. Germline CDR1 and CDR2: SGHTA and FQGTGA. The study, taken as a whole, reports: Across the ex vivo response, the dominant clonotypes were HLA-C-restricted CMV-specific TCR beta clonotypes. Public TCR beta family frequency separated CMV-and-HLA carriers, including in an independent cohort.

The genes are TRBV7-3 and TRBJ2-3; no reliable D call. The specimen comprised CD8+ T cells from cultured PBMCs, sampled from culture after CMV antigen stimulation. This receptor was identified in a human donor in good health (CMV status not recorded). Some clones in this sample may be carry-over from other donors' samples. The CDR3 coding sequence is TGTGCCAGCAGCGCCCTTTCCACAGATACGCAGTATTTT. Translated: CASSALSTDTQYF. Filled out from reference TRBV7-3 and TRBJ2-3, the complete variable domain reads GAGVSQTPSNKVTEKGKYVELRCDPISGHTALYWYRQSLGQGPEFLIYFQGTGAADDSGLPNDRFFAVRPEGSVSTLKIQRTERGDSAVYLCASSALSTDTQYFGPGTRLTVL.